Following are 30 T cell receptor beta chains from one sample sequenced in a study of blood T cell repertoires in COVID-19. Profiled with immunoSEQ multiplex PCR; TCRdb holds only in-frame clones, not every one. The sample records 210,000 or so clones, around 91% being singletons. Material for sequencing was peripheral blood. The receptors originated from a woman aged 40 to 55 with acute or convalescent COVID-19.

V is TRBV4-1 and J is TRBJ2-5, with 10 bases aligning to TRBD2. Germline-derived CDR1 and CDR2 are MGHRA and YSYEKL. This CDR3 has 15 residues. V lost 6 bases to trimming and J lost 5 bases; unmatched junction nucleotides: 9. The CDR3 nucleotides are TGCGCCAGCAGTCATATAAGCGGGGGGGCTGAGACCCAGTACTTC. This gives the protein CASSHISGGAETQYF.

The gene calls are TRBV2 and TRBJ2-1; D is uncertain. This CDR3 comprises 11 residues. The ends were cut back, 4 bases at V and 8 bases at J, with 6 bases in the middle. Germline V gives CDR1 SNHLY, CDR2 FYNNEI. The CDR3 reads CASSASYEQFF. The CDR3, as DNA: TGTGCCAGCAGTGCCTCCTATGAGCAGTTCTTC.

The chain carries TRBV30 and TRBJ1-1, with 8 bases matching TRBD1. Per germline, CDR1 GTSNPN and CDR2 SVGIG (reference sequence). The junction had 14 bases not matched to a gene; V was cut back by 3 bases and J by 8 bases. The CDR3 length is 15 residues. The CDR3 loop reads CAWRTGELELREAFF. The CDR3 coding sequence is TGTGCCTGGAGGACAGGGGAGTTAGAACTGCGGGAAGCTTTCTTT.

This sequence joins TRBV11-2 and TRBJ2-5; possible D gene TRBD1, 6 bases. The CDR3 runs 15 residues. With 5 bases removed from V and 2 bases from J, the gap between germline ends came to 15 bases. CDR1 and CDR2 (germline): SGHAT, FQNNGV. The CDR3 nucleotides are TGTGCCAGCAGCGCCGCTGCACAGGGTCAAGAGACCCAGTACTTC. This translates into CASSAAAQGQETQYF. The full variable domain, its missing parts supplied by reference TRBV11-2 and TRBJ2-5, is EAGVAQSPRYKIIEKRQSVAFWCNPISGHATLYWYQQILGQGPKLLIQFQNNGVVDDSQLPKDRFSAERLKGVDSTLKIQPAKLEDSAVYLCASSAAAQGQETQYFGPGTRLLVL.

The genes are TRBV5-4 and TRBJ2-2; 8 bases match TRBD2. This CDR3 comprises 16 residues. Unmatched junction bases numbered 10, after V lost 4 bases and J lost 5 bases. Germline values: CDR1 SGHNT, CDR2 YYREEE (reference sequence). CDR3 nucleotide sequence: TGTGCCAGCAGCCCGGGAGGGACCCACCAAACCGGGGAGCTGTTTTTT. Translating gives CASSPGGTHQTGELFF.

The rearrangement links TRBV1 to TRBJ2-1; the DNA was not compared with TRBD2, the D call given in the table. TRBV1 is a listed pseudogene. CDR3 length: 19 amino acids. CDR3 coding DNA: TGCACCAGCAGCCAAGATCCTCCGATCGGCCGGGGGGCGAGCAACGAGCAGTTCTTC. It codes for CTSSQDPPIGRGASNEQFF.

With regard to this clone: Other nucleotide sequences in the sample specify the same CDR3. The gene calls are TRBV30 and TRBJ1-5; 8 bases match TRBD1. The CDR3 extends over 14 amino acids. From germline, CDR1 is GTSNPN and CDR2 SVGIG (reference sequence). V dropped 2 bases and J dropped 7; count of bases not matched to a gene: 7. The CDR3 loop is CAWSRVAGGQPQHF. In nucleotides, the CDR3 is TGTGCCTGGAGTCGAGTGGCAGGGGGCCAGCCCCAGCATTTT.

The genes are TRBV19 and TRBJ1-4; 8 bases agree with TRBD1. CDR1 LNHDA and CDR2 SQIVND come from the germline V gene (reference sequence). There are 16 residues in the CDR3. V lost 5 bases and J lost 11; bases outside the gene matches: 16. CDR3 sequence: CASSFLLAGGVTKLFF. CDR3 sequence (DNA): TGTGCCAGTAGTTTCCTTTTGGCAGGGGGCGTAACGAAACTGTTTTTT.

V gene TRBV10-2 combines with J gene TRBJ1-3; the D gene is possibly TRBD1 (6 bases). Trimming cost V 6 bases and J 4 bases, with 16 bases left between them. The CDR3 loop spans 15 amino acids. Germline CDR1 is WSHSY and CDR2 is SAAADI. This CDR3 reads CASRRGAQPGNTIYF. The CDR3 region has the DNA TGCGCCAGCAGGCGGGGGGCCCAGCCCGGAAACACCATATATTTT.

The chain carries TRBV28 and TRBJ2-7, with 13 bases aligning to TRBD2. The V segment lost 4 bases and the J segment 3 bases; nucleotides outside the gene matches: 9. The CDR3 covers 17 residues. Germline lookup yields CDR1 MDHEN and CDR2 SYDVKM. CDR3 protein: CASSSRLAGGRSYEQYV. The CDR3 bases are TGTGCCAGCAGTTCCCGACTAGCGGGGGGCCGAAGCTACGAGCAGTACGTC.

The CDR3 DNA reads TGTGCCAGCAGTCCGGGACAGGGGACGGGCGAGCAGTACGTC. This encodes CASSPGQGTGEQYV. This rearrangement joins TRBV6-5 to TRBJ2-7, with 10 bases that match TRBD1. With V trimmed by 5 bases and J by 6 bases, 7 bases remained unmatched. CDR3 length: 14 residues. Per the germline V gene, CDR1 is MNHEY and CDR2 is SVGAGI.

The rearrangement uses TRBV5-5 and TRBJ1-1; D may be TRBD1 (6 bases). V gave up 2 bases and J gave up 1 base, with 15 bases separating them. The CDR3 spans 16 residues. CDR1 is SGHKS and CDR2 is YYEKEE in the germline V gene (reference sequence). The CDR3, as DNA: TGTGCCAGCAGCTTACACACCGGGACATCGAACACTGAAGCTTTCTTT. Its translation: CASSLHTGTSNTEAFF.

The rearrangement uses TRBV4-1 and TRBJ1-2; no definite D call. The germline V gene encodes CDR1 MGHRA and CDR2 YSYEKL. Deletions cut 3 bases from V and 2 bases from J, with 7 bases between. CDR3 length equals 13 residues. CDR3 amino acids: CASSHTVNYGYTF. CDR3 nucleotides: TGCGCCAGCAGCCATACAGTAAACTATGGCTACACCTTC.

This clone was counted a single time. The rearrangement uses TRBV21-1 and TRBJ2-1; the listed D gene, TRBD1, was not tested against the DNA. TRBV21-1 is a documented pseudogene. This CDR3 region has 17 residues. CDR3 region: CASSKWNYRVTYNEQFF. CDR3 bases: TGTGCCAGCAGCAAATGGAACTACAGGGTCACCTACAATGAGCAGTTCTTC.

V usage is TRBV3-1 (or the pseudogene TRBV3-2) and J usage is TRBJ2-1; TRBD2 agrees at 7 bases. The germline V gene has CDR1 LGHDT and CDR2 YNNKEL (reference sequence). The CDR3 has 19 residues. Losses at the gene ends were 7 bases for V and 0 bases for J; bases not matched to a gene: 18. The CDR3 here is CASNPGGRWYESSYNEQFF. CDR3 coding DNA: TGTGCCAGCAACCCGGGGGGACGGTGGTACGAGAGCTCCTACAATGAGCAGTTCTTC.

Comment on this clone: Other nucleotide sequences in the sample specify the same CDR3. The chain links TRBV7-8 to TRBJ1-4; 7 positions agree with TRBD1. Germline V gene sequence: CDR1 SGHVS, CDR2 FQNEAQ. This CDR3 is 15 amino acids long. V lost 4 bases and J lost 2; bases outside the gene matches: 4. The CDR3 spells CASSSTGVTNEKLFF. The CDR3 DNA sequence: TGTGCCAGCAGCTCCACAGGGGTTACTAATGAAAAACTGTTTTTT.

The chain links TRBV10-3 to TRBJ1-3, with a possible D match to TRBD1 (6 bases). The CDR3 is 14 amino acids. Germline CDR1 is ENHRY and CDR2 is SYGVKD. Deletions cut 4 bases from V and 4 bases from J, with 11 bases between. The CDR3 loop reads CAISGTDRGNTIYF. The CDR3 DNA follows: TGTGCCATCAGTGGGACAGACAGGGGAAACACCATATATTTT.

Turning to this clone: This specimen includes other DNA sequences encoding the same CDR3. This chain links TRBV5-1 with TRBJ1-2, with TRBD1 matching over 8 bases. The CDR3 has 13 amino acids. V dropped 0 bases and J dropped 6; count of bases not matched to a gene: 1. The germline gives CDR1 SGHRS, CDR2 YFSETQ. The CDR3 DNA follows: TGCGCCAGCAGCTTGGGACAGGGGCATGGCTACACCTTC. Translated: CASSLGQGHGYTF. The full variable domain, rest sourced from reference TRBV5-1 and TRBJ1-2, is KAGVTQTPRYLIKTRGQQVTLSCSPISGHRSVSWYQQTPGQGLQFLFEYFSETQRNKGNFPGRFSGRQFSNSRSEMNVSTLELGDSALYLCASSLGQGHGYTFGSGTRLTVV.

The gene calls are TRBV19 and TRBJ1-2; D is undetermined. Germline CDR1 LNHDA, CDR2 SQIVND (reference sequence). CDR3 length: 13 residues. V shed 1 base and J shed 8 bases, with 11 bases lying between them. The DNA of the CDR3 is TGTGCCAGTAGTATAGGGAGGGTAGGAGGCTACACCTTC. It encodes CASSIGRVGGYTF.

The V call is TRBV19, the J call TRBJ1-2, with a weak D call TRBD1 (6 bases). V was cut by 0 bases and J by 6 bases, with 8 bases left in between. This CDR3 comprises 13 residues. Germline V gene sequence: CDR1 LNHDA, CDR2 SQIVND (reference sequence). CDR3 DNA: TGTGCCAGTAGTATAGATACAGGGAATGGCTACACCTTC. Residues: CASSIDTGNGYTF.

The rearrangement uses TRBV4-1 and TRBJ1-1, with a weak D call TRBD1 (6 bases). The V end was cut by 1 base, the J end by 3 bases, with 15 bases between. The germline CDR1 and CDR2 sequences are MGHRA and YSYEKL. CDR3 length: 16 residues. CDR3 sequence reads: CASSQVGGGADTEAFF. CDR3 coding DNA: TGCGCCAGCAGCCAAGTTGGGGGGGGCGCGGACACTGAAGCTTTCTTT.

V gene TRBV5-1 combines with J gene TRBJ1-1; D is uncertain. V was pared by 0 bases and J by 9 bases, with 12 bases between. The CDR3 sequence is 13 residues long. CDR1 SGHRS and CDR2 YFSETQ come from the germline V gene. The CDR3 DNA is TGCGCCAGCAGCTTGGCCCAGAGGTCCCAAGCTTTCTTT. Its translation: CASSLAQRSQAFF.

The gene calls are TRBV6-1 and TRBJ1-5; no clear D. CDR3 size: 16 residues. The ends were cut back, 4 bases at V and 4 bases at J, with 17 bases in the middle. The germline V gene encodes CDR1 MNHNS and CDR2 SASEGT. CDR3 coding DNA: TGTGCCAGCAGTGGTAACGGTCGTAACTTTAATCAGCCCCAGCATTTT. Protein product: CASSGNGRNFNQPQHF.

V gene TRBV3-1 (or the pseudogene TRBV3-2) combines with J gene TRBJ2-5; TRBD2 is a possible D gene (7 bases). CDR3 size: 14 residues. Between the trimmed V and J ends, which lost 4 bases and 6 bases, there was a span of 15 bases. Germline assignment: CDR1 LGHDT and CDR2 YNNKEL (reference sequence). CDR3 sequence (DNA): TGTGCCAGCAGCCTCGGTAGGGGGGGAAAGACCCAGTACTTC. Encoded protein: CASSLGRGGKTQYF.

This clone showed up just once. CDR3 nucleotides: TGTGCCACCAGCACGGGACAGGGGAGGACTGAAGCTTTCTTT. Translation: CATSTGQGRTEAFF. The chain carries TRBV15 and TRBJ1-1; TRBD1 aligns across 10 bases. Germline trimming cut 4 bases from V and 5 bases from J; bases unmatched to any gene: 4. This CDR3 is built from 14 residues. Germline CDR1 and CDR2: LNHNV and YYDKDF (reference sequence).

The rearrangement uses TRBV19 and TRBJ1-5; tentative D call: TRBD1 (5 bases). V gave up 6 bases and J gave up 0 bases, with 15 bases separating them. Germline assignment: CDR1 LNHDA and CDR2 SQIVND (reference sequence). The CDR3 contains 16 residues. The CDR3 here is CASRPPPGDSNQPQHF. Here the CDR3 DNA reads TGTGCCAGTAGACCCCCCCCGGGGGATAGCAATCAGCCCCAGCATTTT.

V usage is TRBV30 and J usage is TRBJ2-5, with D unclear. V was clipped by 1 base and J by 3 bases, with 9 bases between them. Germline loops: CDR1 GTSNPN, CDR2 SVGIG (reference sequence). The CDR3 is 13 amino acids. The CDR3 DNA follows: TGTGCCTGGAGTGCGGTGTTGGAAGAGACCCAGTACTTC. Translated: CAWSAVLEETQYF.

The chain carries TRBV24-1 and TRBJ2-5; D remains ambiguous. V dropped 2 bases and J dropped 2 bases, with 17 bases sitting between them. The CDR3 loop spans 17 amino acids. The germline CDR1 and CDR2 sequences are KGHDR and SFDVKD. For the CDR3, the DNA is TGTGCCACCAGTGATTCCTCAGCGACCTACGCACAAGAGACCCAGTACTTC. This codes for CATSDSSATYAQETQYF.

This clone was counted a single time. This chain uses TRBV30 with TRBJ1-6, with a tentative D call TRBD1 (5 bases). Trimming left V 2 bases short and J 7 bases short, with 9 bases between. The CDR3 is 13 residues long. Per the germline V gene, CDR1 is GTSNPN and CDR2 is SVGIG (reference sequence). CDR3 DNA: TGTGCCTGGAGTTCGACAGAGAATTCACCCCTCCACTTT. Translated: CAWSSTENSPLHF.

This clone was found a few times. V usage is TRBV19 and J usage is TRBJ1-5; 7 nucleotides match TRBD1. The V segment lost 4 bases and the J segment 2 bases; nucleotides outside the gene matches: 2. This CDR3 is 14 amino acids long. Germline V gives CDR1 LNHDA, CDR2 SQIVND (reference sequence). The CDR3 DNA reads as TGTGCCAGTAGTACCGGACAGGGCAATCAGCCCCAGCATTTT. Encoded protein: CASSTGQGNQPQHF.